This T cell receptor beta chain appears in the sequencing data of a study of cytomegalovirus exposure and HLA in healthy donors. This CDR3 has 15 amino acids. V shed 5 bases and J 3 bases; nucleotides not matched to a gene: 6. CDR1 is SEHNR, CDR2 FQNEAQ, per germline (reference sequence). Notes on the study in general: Reportedly, a later analysis found an Asian-associated ancestry cluster had fewer N-insertions than the roughly 700-donor mean. Reports described diagnosis of cytomegalovirus status by the classifier as highly specific and sensitive.

Donors likely had unrecorded immune exposures despite being nominally healthy when sampled. The PCR was carried out with 60 Vbeta primers and 13 Jbeta primers. Measured with immunoSEQ multiplex PCR; TCRdb has only the in-frame clones, and not every one. This sample has over 100,000 clones, with around three quarters found just once. In regard to this clone: The antigen is unknown.

The chain recombines TRBV7-9 with TRBJ1-5; TRBD1 agrees at 8 bases. The specimen was PBMCs. The source of this sequence is a woman between 18 and 30 years old in good health and CMV-seropositive. CDR3 sequence: CASSPSGQDNQPQHF. Written as DNA, the CDR3 is TGTGCCAGCAGCCCTTCGGGACAGGACAATCAGCCCCAGCATTTT.